These 20 T cell receptor beta chains originate from one sample sequenced in a study of T cell responses to AZD1222 COVID-19 vaccine. Sequencing used immunoSEQ multiplex PCR; TCRdb keeps in-frame clones, though not all of them. The data show 150,000 or so clones, with less than 95% seen just once and around 1.3% held by the top ten. Here the sequenced sample was peripheral blood, taken on day 0 of AZD1222 vaccination. These receptor sequences come from an adult in good health.

The count of this clone is one. The chain is built from TRBV9 and TRBJ2-1; D gene ambiguous. V dropped 0 bases and J dropped 5 bases, with 3 bases sitting between them. The CDR3 consists of 12 residues. CDR1 and CDR2 (germline): SGDLS, YYNGEE. The CDR3 nucleotides read TGTGCCAGCAGCGTAGGAAACAATGAGCAGTTCTTC. It encodes CASSVGNNEQFF. The full variable domain, with the rest looked up from reference TRBV9 and TRBJ2-1, is DSGVTQTPKHLITATGQRVTLRCSPRSGDLSVYWYQQSLDQGLQFLIQYYNGEERAKGNILERFSAQQFPDLHSELNLSSLELGDSALYFCASSVGNNEQFFGPGTRLTVL.

The chain is built from TRBV10-3 and TRBJ1-2; no reliable D call. The CDR3 is made up of 14 amino acids. Trimming shortened V by 0 bases and J by 4 bases, and 9 bases separated the two germline ends. Germline V gene lookup returns CDR1 ENHRY and CDR2 SYGVKD. This CDR3 is CAISESTGAYGYTF. For the CDR3, the DNA is TGTGCCATCAGTGAGTCCACGGGCGCCTATGGCTACACCTTC.

V is TRBV6-5 and J is TRBJ1-4; D possibly corresponds to TRBD1 (5 bases). Trimming left V 6 bases short and J 8 bases short, with 16 bases between. The CDR3 runs to 14 residues. Germline loops: CDR1 MNHEY, CDR2 SVGAGI. This CDR3 reads CASRRQQAREKLFF. CDR3 bases: TGTGCCAGCAGGCGACAGCAAGCGCGGGAAAAACTGTTTTTT.

The sample holds many counts of this clone. The rearrangement uses TRBV3-1 (or the pseudogene TRBV3-2) and TRBJ1-6; 9 nucleotides match TRBD1. J was trimmed by 10 bases and V by 4 bases; bases with no gene match: 5. This CDR3 has 14 amino acids. CDR1 is LGHDT, CDR2 YNNKEL, per germline (reference sequence). The chain's CDR3 is CASSRGTGRSPLHF. CDR3 in DNA: TGTGCCAGCAGCCGCGGGACAGGGAGATCACCCCTCCACTTT.

The chain combines TRBV6-5 with TRBJ2-2; D unresolved. Germline assignment: CDR1 MNHEY and CDR2 SVGAGI. This CDR3 contains 13 residues. The V and J ends lost 6 bases and 7 bases respectively, with 12 bases between them. Here the CDR3 reads CASSSETGGELFF. The CDR3 nucleotides are TGTGCCAGCAGCTCCGAGACTGGCGGGGAGCTGTTTTTT.

The genes are TRBV27 and TRBJ1-5; D is uncertain. This CDR3 has 15 residues. CDR1 and CDR2 from the germline V gene are MNHEY and SMNVEV (reference sequence). Trimming removed 3 bases at V and 0 bases at J, with 9 bases between. The CDR3 sequence: CASSLWGNSNQPQHF. In nucleotides, the CDR3 is TGTGCCAGCAGTTTGTGGGGAAATAGCAATCAGCCCCAGCATTTT.

This chain connects TRBV28 to TRBJ2-2, with D hard to call. Germline V gene lookup returns CDR1 MDHEN and CDR2 SYDVKM. V was cut by 6 bases and J by 2 bases, with 7 bases left in between. This CDR3 has 13 amino acids. The CDR3 nucleotides are TGTGCCAGCAGCGACCCTAACACCGGGGAGCTGTTTTTT. Its protein is CASSDPNTGELFF.

V and J are TRBV6-5 and TRBJ2-7; D possibly uses TRBD1 or TRBD2 (5 bases each). This CDR3 comprises 15 residues. Trimming shortened V by 6 bases and J by 4 bases, and 19 bases separated the two germline ends. Germline values: CDR1 MNHEY, CDR2 SVGAGI. CDR3 loop: CASRRAPGPTYEQYF. For the CDR3, the DNA is TGTGCCAGCAGAAGGGCCCCGGGACCTACATACGAGCAGTACTTC.

The rearrangement joins TRBV7-2 to TRBJ2-7; the match to TRBD2 covers 7 bases. The CDR3 is 15 residues long. Germline CDR1 reads SGHTA; CDR2 reads FQGNSA. V was clipped by 0 bases and J by 0 bases; unmatched bases: 2. The CDR3 nucleotides read TGTGCCAGCAGCTTAGCGCTAGCGGCCTCCTACGAGCAGTACTTC. This gives the protein CASSLALAASYEQYF.

This clone was recorded only once. The chain joins TRBV18 to TRBJ1-5; 7 nucleotides line up with TRBD1. J was trimmed by 4 bases and V by 5 bases; bases with no gene match: 5. Per germline, CDR1 KGHSH and CDR2 LQKENI. CDR3 length equals 14 residues. Here the CDR3 reads CASSNQGGNQPQHF. The CDR3 bases are TGTGCCAGCTCAAACCAGGGGGGAAATCAGCCCCAGCATTTT.

The chain links TRBV5-6 to TRBJ1-2; 7 bases are a match to TRBD1. The J segment lost 14 bases and the V segment lost 4 bases, leaving 14 bases of the junction unmatched. Germline values: CDR1 SGHDT, CDR2 YYEEEE. The CDR3 runs 13 residues. CDR3 in amino acids: CASSAGRTGAQTF. DNA for the CDR3: TGTGCCAGCAGCGCCGGACGAACAGGGGCCCAAACCTTC.

The chain links TRBV15 to TRBJ2-2; a weak D match, TRBD2 (5 bases). Per germline, CDR1 LNHNV and CDR2 YYDKDF (reference sequence). This CDR3 is built from 17 residues. V was cut by 1 base and J by 2 bases, with 14 bases left in between. The CDR3 region has the DNA TGTGCCACCAGCAGAGCACTAGGCGGGCTCAACACCGGGGAGCTGTTTTTT. It codes for CATSRALGGLNTGELFF.

V gene TRBV2 combines with J gene TRBJ1-1, with TRBD1 matching 7 bases. The CDR3 loop spans 15 amino acids. V was clipped by 4 bases and J by 1 base; unmatched bases: 6. CDR1 SNHLY and CDR2 FYNNEI come from the germline V gene. The chain's CDR3 is CASSGEGARNTEAFF. The CDR3 region has the DNA TGTGCCAGCAGTGGCGAGGGGGCGCGGAACACTGAAGCTTTCTTT.

CDR3 in amino acids: CASSPGLAVSSYEQYF. CDR3 nucleotide sequence: TGTGCCAGCAGTCCTGGACTAGCGGTTAGCTCCTACGAGCAGTACTTC. J is TRBJ2-7 and V is TRBV5-4, with TRBD2 matching 10 bases. The CDR3 has 16 residues. Germline V gene lookup returns CDR1 SGHNT and CDR2 YYREEE (reference sequence). The V and J ends lost 5 bases and 0 bases, in that order; junction bases with no gene match: 8.

A few counts support this clone. The chain uses TRBV5-1 and TRBJ2-2; TRBD1 is a possible D gene (6 bases). Germline-derived CDR1 and CDR2 are SGHRS and YFSETQ. CDR3 size: 15 residues. V shed 4 bases and J shed 0 bases, with 10 bases lying between them. CDR3 region: CASSPGQSNTGELFF. The CDR3, as DNA: TGCGCCAGCAGCCCGGGACAATCGAACACCGGGGAGCTGTTTTTT.

This clone was counted between two and nine times. The chain recombines TRBV15 with TRBJ1-3, with D hard to call. Germline CDR1 is LNHNV and CDR2 is YYDKDF (reference sequence). V was shortened by 0 bases and J by 0 bases, with 6 bases between the two germline ends. The CDR3 consists of 15 residues. The CDR3 sequence is CATSRDKGSGNTIYF. In nucleotides, the CDR3 is TGTGCCACCAGCAGAGATAAGGGCTCTGGAAACACCATATATTTT.

This clone was seen just once. The rearrangement uses TRBV7-9 and TRBJ1-5; perhaps TRBD1 as D (5 bases). V was trimmed by 4 bases and J by 7 bases, leaving 20 bases between them. Looked up from germline, CDR1 is SEHNR and CDR2 is FQNEAQ (reference sequence). This CDR3 region has 16 residues. The CDR3 region is CASSSTDGGRWQPQHF. CDR3 nucleotide sequence: TGTGCCAGCAGCTCCACAGACGGGGGGAGGTGGCAGCCCCAGCATTTT.

This sequence joins TRBV4-1 and TRBJ2-1, with 8 bases that match TRBD2. The CDR3 has 15 residues. Germline V lookup: CDR1 MGHRA, CDR2 YSYEKL. With V trimmed by 3 bases and J by 5 bases, 6 bases remained unmatched. The CDR3 sequence is CASSHKERGNNEQFF. CDR3 nucleotide sequence: TGCGCCAGCAGCCACAAGGAGCGGGGGAACAATGAGCAGTTCTTC.

This rearrangement joins TRBV3-1 (or the pseudogene TRBV3-2) to TRBJ1-1, with TRBD1 as a possible D gene (6 bases). The CDR3 is made up of 13 amino acids. The germline gives CDR1 LGHDT, CDR2 YNNKEL (reference sequence). V gave up 0 bases and J gave up 7 bases, with 9 bases separating them. In nucleotides, the CDR3 is TGTGCCAGCAGCCAAGAAGGACAGAGTGAAGCTTTCTTT. Translating it yields CASSQEGQSEAFF.

This chain uses TRBV6-2 or TRBV6-3 with TRBJ2-6; maybe TRBD1 (6 bases). V lost 6 bases and J 0 bases, leaving 9 bases between the germline ends. Per the germline V gene, CDR1 is MNHEY and CDR2 is SVGEGT. The CDR3 loop spans 15 amino acids. The CDR3 bases are TGTGCCAGCAGCAGACAGGTCTCTGGGGCCAACGTCCTGACTTTC. Translated, it gives CASSRQVSGANVLTF.